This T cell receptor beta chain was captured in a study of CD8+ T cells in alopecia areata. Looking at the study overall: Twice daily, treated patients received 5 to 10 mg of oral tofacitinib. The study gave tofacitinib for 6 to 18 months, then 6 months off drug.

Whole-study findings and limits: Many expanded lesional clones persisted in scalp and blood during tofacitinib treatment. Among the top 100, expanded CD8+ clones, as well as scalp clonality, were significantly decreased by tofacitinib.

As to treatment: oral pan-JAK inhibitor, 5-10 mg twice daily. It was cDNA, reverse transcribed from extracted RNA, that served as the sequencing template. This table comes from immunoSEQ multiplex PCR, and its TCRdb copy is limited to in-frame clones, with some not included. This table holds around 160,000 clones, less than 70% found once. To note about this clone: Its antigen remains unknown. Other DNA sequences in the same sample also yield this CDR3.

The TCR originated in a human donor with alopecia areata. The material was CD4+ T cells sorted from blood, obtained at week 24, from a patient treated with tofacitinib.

This chain's CDR3 is CASSYRSGGRSPLHF. Written as DNA, the CDR3 is TGTGCCAGCAGTTATCGGTCAGGGGGCCGATCACCCCTCCACTTT. V usage is TRBV6-5 and J usage is TRBJ1-6; 8 bases line up with TRBD1. With V trimmed by 3 bases and J by 10 bases, 8 bases remained unmatched. The germline CDR1 and CDR2 sequences are MNHEY and SVGAGI. The length of the CDR3 is 15 residues.